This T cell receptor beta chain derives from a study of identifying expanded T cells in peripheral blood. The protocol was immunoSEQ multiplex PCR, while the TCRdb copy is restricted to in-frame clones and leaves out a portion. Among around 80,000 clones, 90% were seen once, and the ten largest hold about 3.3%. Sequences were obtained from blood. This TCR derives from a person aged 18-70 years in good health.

The DNA of the CDR3 is TGTGCCAGCAGTTCCGGGACTAGCGGCGAGCAGTACTTC. Its protein is CASSSGTSGEQYF. The rearrangement links TRBV27 to TRBJ2-7, with 11 bases identical to TRBD2. This CDR3 spans 13 amino acids. J lost 6 bases, V lost 4 bases, and 2 bases had no gene match. CDR1 is MNHEY and CDR2 is SMNVEV in the germline V gene (reference sequence).